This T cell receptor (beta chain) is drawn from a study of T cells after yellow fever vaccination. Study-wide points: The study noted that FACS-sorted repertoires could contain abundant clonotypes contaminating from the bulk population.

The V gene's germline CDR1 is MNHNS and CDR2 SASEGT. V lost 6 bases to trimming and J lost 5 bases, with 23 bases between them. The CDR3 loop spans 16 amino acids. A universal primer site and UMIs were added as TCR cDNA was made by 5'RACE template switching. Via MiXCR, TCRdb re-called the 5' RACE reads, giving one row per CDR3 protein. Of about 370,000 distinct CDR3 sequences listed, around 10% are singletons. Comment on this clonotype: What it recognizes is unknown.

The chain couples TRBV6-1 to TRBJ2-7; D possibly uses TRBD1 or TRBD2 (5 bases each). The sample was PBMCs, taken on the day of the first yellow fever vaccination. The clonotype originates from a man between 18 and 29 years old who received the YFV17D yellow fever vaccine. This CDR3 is CASRTPSGTKSDEQYV. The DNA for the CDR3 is TGTGCCAGCAGAACTCCTTCCGGGACCAAGTCGGACGAGCAGTACGTC.